Listed below are T cell receptor beta chains from one sample, sequenced in a study of beta chain features in type 1 diabetes. Clones were read by immunoSEQ multiplex PCR, and TCRdb kept only the in-frame ones, dropping some. The sample carries about 340,000 clones, approximately 13% recorded once. The specimen sequenced was naive CD4+ T cells from blood. These receptors originate from a young woman with type 1 diabetes. Each CDR3 is given with its conserved first and last residue. D genes are given only for firm matches. Some rows have no size entry. The others give once, few or many, or a class for an expanded clone.

TRBV7-2	TRBJ2-5	-	14	few	CASSFGGNQETQYF	TGTGCCAGCAGCTTTGGCGGAAATCAAGAGACCCAGTACTTC
TRBV20-1	TRBJ2-1	-	11	-	CSASPSNEQFF	TGCAGTGCTAGCCCCAGTAATGAGCAGTTCTTC
TRBV28	TRBJ1-1	-	13	-	CAIKGGWFTEAFF	TGTGCCATCAAGGGGGGGTGGTTCACTGAAGCTTTCTTT
TRBV20-1	TRBJ2-7	TRBD1	11	-	CSASGTAEQYF	TGCAGTGCTTCGGGGACAGCCGAGCAGTACTTC
TRBV27	TRBJ2-1	TRBD1	15	few	CASSPWTGPYNEQFF	TGTGCCAGCAGTCCATGGACAGGCCCCTACAATGAGCAGTTCTTC
TRBV5-1	TRBJ1-4	-	14	-	CASSPGQPNEKLFF	TGCGCCAGCAGCCCTGGACAGCCAAATGAAAAACTGTTTTTT
TRBV28	TRBJ2-4	TRBD1	16	few	CASSSTLQGKKNMQYF	TGTGCCAGCAGTTCTACCCTACAGGGGAAGAAAAACATGCAGTACTTC
TRBV11-2	TRBJ2-7	TRBD2	14	few	CASSWGLERYEQYF	TGTGCCAGCAGCTGGGGACTAGAGCGCTACGAGCAGTACTTC
TRBV28	TRBJ1-5	-	13	few	CASKTGNNQPQHF	TGTGCCAGCAAAACCGGGAACAATCAGCCCCAGCATTTT
TRBV7-6	TRBJ2-3	-	15	-	CASSPMQRGTDTQYF	TGTGCCAGCAGCCCGATGCAGCGGGGCACAGATACGCAGTATTTT
TRBV4-1	TRBJ2-7	TRBD1	15	-	CASSQGGQGSYEQYF	TGCGCCAGCAGCCAAGGCGGACAGGGATCCTACGAGCAGTACTTC
TRBV29-1	TRBJ1-5	TRBD1	12	few	CSAGQGGQPQHF	TGCAGCGCGGGACAGGGGGGTCAGCCCCAGCATTTT
TRBV4-3	TRBJ2-2	-	16	few	CASSQGRTLGAGELFF	TGCGCCAGCAGCCAAGGGAGAACGTTAGGAGCCGGGGAGCTGTTTTTT
TRBV11-2	TRBJ2-1	TRBD2	16	few	CASSPIAGSSYNEQFF	TGTGCCAGCAGCCCTATAGCGGGTAGCTCCTACAATGAGCAGTTCTTC
TRBV25-1	TRBJ2-3	TRBD1	15	-	CASSFRDRGRDTQYF	TGTGCCAGCAGTTTTCGGGACAGGGGGCGAGATACGCAGTATTTT
TRBV27	TRBJ2-7	TRBD1	15	-	CASSFPGTGWNEQYF	TGTGCCAGCAGTTTCCCCGGGACAGGGTGGAACGAGCAGTACTTC
TRBV5-1	TRBJ2-2	-	13	few	CASSLGDPGELFF	TGCGCCAGCAGCTTGGGAGATCCCGGGGAGCTGTTTTTT
TRBV18	TRBJ1-1	-	13	-	CASSQGVETEAFF	TGTGCCAGCTCACAGGGGGTAGAAACTGAAGCTTTCTTT
TRBV10-3	TRBJ2-2	-	11	few	CAISLTGELFF	TGTGCCATCAGTTTAACCGGGGAGCTGTTTTTT
TRBV2	TRBJ2-6	-	10	-	CASSEPVLTF	TGTGCCAGCAGTGAACCCGTCCTAACTTTC
TRBV7-9	TRBJ2-1	TRBD1	14	few	CASRPRTGMGEQFF	TGTGCCAGCAGGCCGAGGACAGGGATGGGTGAGCAGTTCTTC
TRBV19	TRBJ1-1	-	15	-	CASSTVAGLNTEAFF	TGTGCCAGTAGTACAGTAGCAGGGCTGAACACTGAAGCTTTCTTT
TRBV7-3	TRBJ2-2	-	14	-	CASRPRGGAGELFF	TGTGCCAGCAGACCCCGGGGAGGAGCCGGGGAGCTGTTTTTT
TRBV30	TRBJ2-7	TRBD1	15	-	CAWKQGARSSYEQYF	TGTGCCTGGAAACAGGGGGCCCGGTCCTCCTACGAGCAGTACTTC
TRBV11-2	TRBJ2-3	-	14	few	CASSSLVGRDTQYF	TGTGCCAGCAGCTCCCTAGTGGGGAGGGATACGCAGTATTTT
TRBV14	TRBJ2-7	-	15	few	CASSQGALTLSEQYF	TGTGCCAGCAGCCAAGGGGCCCTAACTTTGAGTGAGCAGTACTTC
TRBV28	TRBJ2-5	TRBD2	14	few	CASSLSGSRETQYF	TGTGCCAGCAGTTTAAGCGGGAGCAGGGAGACCCAGTACTTC
TRBV28	TRBJ2-5	TRBD1	15	few	CASRTLTGGVETQYF	TGTGCCAGCAGGACTCTGACAGGGGGCGTGGAGACCCAGTACTTC
TRBV5-1	TRBJ1-1	-	14	few	CASSPAGEGTEAFF	TGCGCCAGCAGCCCCGCAGGGGAGGGGACTGAAGCTTTCTTT
TRBV6-5	TRBJ2-7	TRBD1	16	few	CASSYRSDRGTYEQYF	TGTGCCAGCAGTTACCGGTCGGACAGGGGGACCTACGAGCAGTACTTC
TRBV28	TRBJ1-1	-	14	few	CASSYLRGITEAFF	TGTGCCAGCAGTTACCTCAGGGGCATCACTGAAGCTTTCTTT
TRBV15	TRBJ1-1	-	13	-	CATSRSGLTEAFF	TGTGCCACCAGCAGGTCAGGGCTTACTGAAGCTTTCTTT
TRBV19	TRBJ2-7	TRBD2	15	-	CASSQSGLAGNEQYF	TGTGCCAGTAGTCAATCGGGACTAGCGGGAAACGAGCAGTACTTC
TRBV27	TRBJ1-5	-	16	-	CASSPYTTLSNQPQHF	TGTGCCAGCAGTCCCTATACCACCCTAAGCAATCAGCCCCAGCATTTT
TRBV18	TRBJ2-7	TRBD1	15	-	CASSPPGQGFHEQYF	TGTGCCAGCTCACCACCCGGACAGGGATTTCACGAGCAGTACTTC
TRBV10-3	TRBJ2-7	TRBD2	17	-	CAISEGIAGVEDYEQYF	TGTGCCATCAGTGAGGGAATAGCGGGAGTCGAGGATTACGAGCAGTACTTC
TRBV18	TRBJ1-2	TRBD1	15	-	CASSSGQGDHYGYTF	TGTGCCAGCTCAAGCGGACAGGGGGACCACTATGGCTACACCTTC
TRBV5-4	TRBJ2-1	TRBD2	12	-	CASSLDGRAKFF	TGTGCCAGCAGCTTGGACGGGAGGGCCAAGTTCTTC